This record concerns one T cell receptor (beta chain) sequence. The target antigen is unknown. Treatment specified: randomized to nivolumab then ipilimumab (arm A) or the reverse (arm B). Germline V gene sequence: CDR1 MNHGY, CDR2 SAAAGT. The V and J ends lost 5 bases and 6 bases, in that order; junction bases with no gene match: 6. The CDR3 runs 13 residues. Only in-frame clones appear in the TCRdb table, and some are missing; sequencing was by immunoSEQ multiplex PCR. Found here are more than 30,000 clones, 30% to 40% of them singletons; the top ten hold under 2%. These data originate in a study of sequential checkpoint blockade in melanoma. Whole-study context: TCRbeta immunosequencing was performed on DNA from approximately 93 pretreatment melanoma tumor samples. General study findings and limits: Patients with week-13 increases in T-cell fraction and clonality benefited about 30 times more often.

This clonotype was obtained from a human donor with melanoma. The sequencing used tumor tissue (inferred from file names), collected from a patient given nivolumab and ipilimumab in sequence. The chain joins TRBV6-8 to TRBJ1-1; TRBD1 matches at 7 bases. The DNA for the CDR3 is TGTGCCAGCAGTAGGGACAGCGCCTCTGAAGCTTTCTTT. Its protein product is CASSRDSASEAFF.